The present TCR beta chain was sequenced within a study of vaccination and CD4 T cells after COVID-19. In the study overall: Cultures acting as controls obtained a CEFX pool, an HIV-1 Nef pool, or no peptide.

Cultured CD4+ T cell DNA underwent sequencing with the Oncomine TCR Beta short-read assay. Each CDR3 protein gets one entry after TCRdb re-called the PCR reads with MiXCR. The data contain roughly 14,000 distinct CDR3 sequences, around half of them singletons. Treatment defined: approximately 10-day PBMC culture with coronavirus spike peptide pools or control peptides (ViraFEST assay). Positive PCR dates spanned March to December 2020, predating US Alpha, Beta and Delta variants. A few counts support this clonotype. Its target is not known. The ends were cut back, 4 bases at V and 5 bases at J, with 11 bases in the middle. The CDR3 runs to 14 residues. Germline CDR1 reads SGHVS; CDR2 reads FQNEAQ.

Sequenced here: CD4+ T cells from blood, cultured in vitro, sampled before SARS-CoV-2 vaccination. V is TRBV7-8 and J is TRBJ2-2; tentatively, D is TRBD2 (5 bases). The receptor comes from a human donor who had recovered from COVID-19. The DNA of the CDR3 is TGTGCCAGCAGCTGGAGCGGCGGTACCGGGGAGCTGTTTTTT. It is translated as CASSWSGGTGELFF.